A selection of T cell receptor beta chains follows, all from one sample in a study of a mutant IDH1 vaccine in newly diagnosed glioma. Profiling relied on immunoSEQ multiplex PCR, and the TCRdb table lists in-frame clones only, not all of them. The sample holds about 46,000 clones, 60% to 85% seen once. The sequenced sample was PBMCs, obtained from a glioma patient treated with radiotherapy, temozolomide or both. These TCRs come from a woman in her forties with glioma. CDR3s include the opening cysteine and the closing phenylalanine or tryptophan. D genes are given only for firm matches. Clone size is shown for a subset of rows, as once, few, many or a class of expanded clone.

clone_size	v_call	j_call	d_call	cdr3_length	cdr3_nt	cdr3_aa
NA	TRBV30	TRBJ2-1	TRBD2	14	TGTGCCTGTGATCGGGGAGCGGGGGGTAATGAGCAGTTCTTC	CACDRGAGGNEQFF
NA	TRBV6-1	TRBJ2-2	TRBD2	17	TGTGCCAGCAGTGAATGGGGGAGGGCCTTGGACACCGGGGAGCTGTTTTTT	CASSEWGRALDTGELFF
NA	TRBV6-6	TRBJ2-5	NA	14	TGTGCCAGCAGTTACTCGGCAGGGAAAGAGACCCAGTACTTC	CASSYSAGKETQYF
few	TRBV5-1	TRBJ1-1	NA	13	TGCGCCAGCAGCCCCCTGGGGGACACTGAAGCTTTCTTT	CASSPLGDTEAFF
NA	TRBV15	TRBJ1-2	NA	17	TGTGCCACCAGCAGAGTTCCCCGGAATACAGGAAACTATGGCTACACCTTC	CATSRVPRNTGNYGYTF
NA	TRBV10-1	TRBJ2-3	NA	13	TGCGCCAGCAGTTCAAGGGGCCTCGATACGCAGTATTTT	CASSSRGLDTQYF
NA	TRBV5-1	TRBJ2-5	TRBD1	14	TGCGCCAGCAGCTCTACAGGGGGCGAGGAGACCCAGTACTTC	CASSSTGGEETQYF
NA	TRBV6-6	TRBJ1-2	NA	11	TGTGCCAGCAGGGAAATGAGGGGCTACACCTTC	CASREMRGYTF
few	TRBV27	TRBJ2-2	NA	16	TGTGCCAGCAGTCGAGCCTCAGGGGTGGGGGCCGGGGAGCTGTTTTTT	CASSRASGVGAGELFF
NA	TRBV6-1	TRBJ2-5	TRBD2	15	TGTGCCAGCAGTCCTCTAGCGGTATCACAAGAGACCCAGTACTTC	CASSPLAVSQETQYF
NA	TRBV19	TRBJ1-2	NA	13	TGTGCCACTTTCCCGGACCAGGCCTATGGCTACACCTTC	CATFPDQAYGYTF
NA	TRBV5-1	TRBJ1-1	NA	15	TGCGCCAGCAGCCGGGGGGCCCAGGGAGGCACTGAAGCTTTCTTT	CASSRGAQGGTEAFF
NA	TRBV19	TRBJ1-5	TRBD1	14	TGTGCCACCACCACGACAGGGCACAATCAGCCCCAGCATTTT	CATTTTGHNQPQHF
NA	TRBV14	TRBJ2-2	NA	14	TGTGCCAGCAGCCATACAAGGTTCACCGGGGAGCTGTTTTTT	CASSHTRFTGELFF
NA	TRBV9	TRBJ1-2	NA	14	TGTGCCAGCACCGAGAGTCGGGGCTCTAATGGCTACACCTTC	CASTESRGSNGYTF
once	TRBV7-9	TRBJ1-3	NA	16	TGTGCCAGCACCCTTCGGGGAGCGAGCTCTGGAAACACCATATATTTT	CASTLRGASSGNTIYF
NA	TRBV6-4	TRBJ2-3	NA	15	TGTGCCAGCAGTGACTCGATCGGAGTGGGAGATACGCAGTATTTT	CASSDSIGVGDTQYF
NA	TRBV12-5	TRBJ1-4	NA	16	TGTGCTAGTGGTTTCTTAGGGACGGGGGAGTCTGAAAAACTGTTTTTT	CASGFLGTGESEKLFF
NA	TRBV6-5	TRBJ1-1	NA	14	TGTGCCAGCATCAACGCGGCCCCCCACACTGAAGCTTTCTTT	CASINAAPHTEAFF
NA	TRBV13	TRBJ2-2	TRBD2	16	TGTGCCAGCAGCACACTAGCGGGGGCGAGGACCGGGGAGCTGTTTTTT	CASSTLAGARTGELFF
NA	TRBV5-1	TRBJ2-2	TRBD2	15	TGCGCCAGCAGCTTGGGCGGGGGATACACCGGGGAGCTGTTTTTT	CASSLGGGYTGELFF
NA	TRBV27	TRBJ1-1	NA	13	TGTGCCAGCATCGGGACAACGGACACTGAAGCTTTCTTT	CASIGTTDTEAFF
NA	TRBV9	TRBJ2-1	NA	15	TGTGCCAGCAGCGTAGCGGTCGGGGGATACAATGAGCAGTTCTTC	CASSVAVGGYNEQFF
NA	TRBV5-4	TRBJ1-4	NA	15	TGTGCCAGCAGCTTGGTTGGGGGTCGGGGTGAAAAACTGTTTTTT	CASSLVGGRGEKLFF
NA	TRBV5-1	TRBJ2-5	NA	14	TGCGCCAGCGGTTCGGGACCAGGGGAAGAGACCCAGTACTTC	CASGSGPGEETQYF
NA	TRBV30	TRBJ2-2	NA	22	TGTGCCTGGAGTGAGGTCGGGGCGGGTCCCTTGATACGGACTTATAACACCGGGGAGCTGTTTTTT	CAWSEVGAGPLIRTYNTGELFF
NA	TRBV30	TRBJ2-2	NA	15	TGTGCCTGGGCTTACGGGGTCTCAAGGACCGGGGAGCTGTTTTTT	CAWAYGVSRTGELFF
NA	TRBV5-4	TRBJ1-5	NA	15	TGTGCCAGCAGCTTGGGGGGTGATAGCAATCAGCCCCAGCATTTT	CASSLGGDSNQPQHF
NA	TRBV6-1	TRBJ2-5	TRBD1	13	TGTGCCACCAGACAGGGGGCGCTTGAGACCCAGTACTTC	CATRQGALETQYF